This T cell receptor (beta chain) was sequenced in a study of blood T cell repertoires in COVID-19. Study context: The United States, Italy and Spain were the sources of the acute and convalescent COVID-19 samples. Sample material is recorded as cDNA or gDNA derived from T cells, B-cell-depleted T cells, or PBMCs.

The CDR3 is 14 amino acids. Germline CDR1 and CDR2: WNHNN and SYGVQD (reference sequence). V was pared by 4 bases and J by 9 bases, with 16 bases between. In the original processing: Reference gene primer amplification gave estimated nucleated cell counts. Method: immunoSEQ multiplex PCR; TCRdb's copy keeps in-frame clones and lacks some. V, J and clone size reflect that table, while D and trimming were determined from the DNA. The sample lists under 200,000 clones; around 86% were seen once. This receptor was identified in a man younger than 30 with acute or convalescent COVID-19. V and J are TRBV10-1 and TRBJ2-1, with D unresolved. The sample comprised peripheral blood. The CDR3 DNA is TGCGCCAGCAGTGCGTCTCCCAGGTTGGCTGAGCAGTTCTTC. Protein product: CASSASPRLAEQFF.